Below are 21 T cell receptor beta chains sequenced from a single sample in a study of blood T cell repertoires in COVID-19 (dated by TCRdb to the early 2020s). Library preparation employed the immunoSEQ multiplex PCR assay. Imported from immuneACCESS, the table was reduced by TCRdb to in-frame sequences with V and J called. These copies leave out some clones; in studies compared against another copy, an unresolved V gene accounts for under half, and the cause of the remainder is not known. This sample is represented by some 180,000 clones; around 80% of them were singletons. 15% to 20% of the sample rests with the top ten. Sequenced sample: PBMCs or T cells enriched from blood (not recorded which). The receptors derive from a woman in her seventies in a cohort exposed to, infected with or recovered from COVID-19 (not recorded which).

This sequence joins TRBV4-1 and TRBJ1-3, with a weak D call TRBD1 (5 bases). Germline V CDR1 and CDR2: MGHRA, YSYEKL. The CDR3 loop spans 15 amino acids. V was clipped by 4 bases and J by 1 base, with 11 bases between them. In DNA, the CDR3 is TGCGCCAGCAGCCCTACAGGCGTATCTGGAAACACCATATATTTT. Encoded protein: CASSPTGVSGNTIYF.

This chain joins TRBV2 and TRBJ2-7; TRBD1 aligns across 7 bases. Germline V gene sequence: CDR1 SNHLY, CDR2 FYNNEI. The CDR3 is 14 residues long. V was clipped by 6 bases and J by 7 bases; unmatched bases: 12. CDR3 protein: CASRPGQDKPEQYF. The CDR3 DNA follows: TGTGCCAGCAGACCCGGACAGGACAAGCCAGAGCAGTACTTC.

This chain uses TRBV9 with TRBJ2-1; TRBD2 agrees at 7 bases. CDR1 is SGDLS and CDR2 is YYNGEE in the germline V gene. Trimming cost V 0 bases and J 1 base; bases outside gene matches: 1. The length of the CDR3 is 15 residues. CDR3 sequence: CASSVVGGSYNEQFF. The CDR3, as DNA: TGTGCCAGCAGCGTAGTCGGGGGGTCCTACAATGAGCAGTTCTTC.

J is TRBJ1-4 and V is TRBV10-2; TRBD1 is a possible D gene (5 bases). The length of the CDR3 is 14 residues. V lost 8 bases, J lost 0 bases, and 10 bases lay in between. The germline gives CDR1 WSHSY, CDR2 SAAADI. The CDR3 loop reads CASASTATNEKLFF. The CDR3, as DNA: TGCGCCAGCGCCTCGACAGCAACTAATGAAAAACTGTTTTTT.

This chain connects TRBV7-6 to TRBJ1-2; 7 bases line up with TRBD1. The V and J ends lost 5 bases and 7 bases, in that order; junction bases with no gene match: 7. This CDR3 has 13 amino acids. CDR1 SGHVS and CDR2 FNYEAQ come from the germline V gene. CDR3 residues: CASSINRGGGYTF. Here the CDR3 DNA reads TGTGCCAGCAGCATCAACAGGGGTGGTGGCTACACCTTC.

The rearrangement links TRBV5-1 to TRBJ2-5; D perhaps matches TRBD1 (6 bases). CDR1 and CDR2 from the germline V gene are SGHRS and YFSETQ. V was trimmed by 0 bases and J by 0 bases, leaving 12 bases between them. This CDR3 has 16 amino acids. The CDR3 loop is CASSLGRTANQETQYF. The CDR3 region has the DNA TGCGCCAGCAGCTTGGGTAGGACAGCTAACCAAGAGACCCAGTACTTC.

The chain employs TRBV10-3 and TRBJ2-2; D ambiguous. This CDR3 comprises 13 residues. CDR1 is ENHRY, CDR2 SYGVKD, per germline. Between the trimmed V and J ends, which lost 4 bases and 4 bases, there was a span of 7 bases. CDR3 sequence reads: CAISAPSTGELFF. The DNA for the CDR3 is TGTGCCATCAGTGCCCCGAGCACCGGGGAGCTGTTTTTT.

On this clone: One junction end disagrees with the germline gene, perhaps due to a read error. The rearrangement links TRBV6-2 or TRBV6-3 to TRBJ2-3; no firm D call. The CDR3 is made up of 13 amino acids. CDR1 is MNHEY and CDR2 is SVGEGT in the germline V gene. The CDR3: CASSPPTRSGSNF. The CDR3 DNA is TGTGCCAGCAGCCCCCCGACTCGTTCCGGCTCGAATTTT.

Concerning this clone itself: A junction boundary mismatches the germline segment, possibly from a read error. The chain couples TRBV3-1 (or the pseudogene TRBV3-2) to TRBJ1-2; TRBD1 matches at 10 bases. CDR1 is LGHDT, CDR2 YNNKEL, per germline (reference sequence). The CDR3 has 14 amino acids. The CDR3 is CASSPRDRGYGYTF. The CDR3, as DNA: TGTGCCAGCAGCCCCCGGGACAGGGGCTATGGCTACACCTTT.

DNA of the CDR3: TGTGCCAGCAGCAAAGTTACTAGCCCTCATCTTCAGGAGACCCAGTACTTC. Translated: CASSKVTSPHLQETQYF. This chain joins TRBV21-1 and TRBJ2-5; the table calls TRBD2, which could not be checked here. TRBV21-1 is annotated as a pseudogene. The CDR3 runs 17 residues.

This clone was counted once. The rearrangement uses TRBV28 and TRBJ1-3; a weak D match, TRBD1 (5 bases). Germline CDR1 and CDR2: MDHEN and SYDVKM. Trimming cost V 9 bases and J 0 bases, with 9 bases left between them. The CDR3 runs to 13 residues. For the CDR3, the DNA is TGTGCCAGGGGGGGGGTCTCTGGAAACACCATATATTTT. Translation: CARGGVSGNTIYF.

This chain links TRBV5-1 with TRBJ1-6; 7 nucleotides align to TRBD1. CDR1 is SGHRS and CDR2 is YFSETQ in the germline V gene. The V gene end was trimmed by 4 bases and the J gene end by 2 bases; junction bases not matched to a gene: 3. The CDR3 runs to 15 residues. The CDR3 DNA is TGCGCCAGCAGCACGACAGGGACCTATAATTCACCCCTCCACTTT. Translated, it gives CASSTTGTYNSPLHF.

The chain carries TRBV28 and TRBJ1-2; no clear D gene. The V end was cut by 8 bases, the J end by 1 base, with 14 bases between. The V gene's germline CDR1 is MDHEN and CDR2 SYDVKM. The CDR3 extends over 14 amino acids. CDR3 DNA sequence: TGTGCCAGCTCCTCGGCGGGATTTAACTATGGCTACACCTTC. Residues: CASSSAGFNYGYTF.

The chain combines TRBV28 with TRBJ2-7, with 13 positions matching TRBD2. The germline V gene has CDR1 MDHEN and CDR2 SYDVKM. The J segment lost 0 bases and the V segment lost 4 bases, leaving 9 bases of the junction unmatched. The CDR3 loop spans 18 amino acids. CDR3 loop: CASSSITSGRGISYEQYF. The CDR3 nucleotides read TGTGCCAGCAGTTCGATCACTAGCGGGAGGGGGATCTCCTACGAGCAGTACTTC.

The count of this clone is one. The V and J genes are TRBV6-5 and TRBJ1-5; 8 nucleotides align to TRBD1. The V and J ends lost 5 bases and 4 bases, in that order; junction bases with no gene match: 4. CDR1 MNHEY and CDR2 SVGAGI come from the germline V gene. There are 14 residues in the CDR3. CDR3 protein: CASSNRQGNQPQHF. In DNA, the CDR3 is TGTGCCAGCAGTAATCGACAGGGGAATCAGCCCCAGCATTTT.

The rearrangement uses TRBV5-8 and TRBJ1-4; D is possibly TRBD1 (5 bases). Germline values: CDR1 SGHTS, CDR2 YDEGEE. The CDR3 is 14 residues long. Trimming pared 4 bases from V and 8 bases from J, leaving 15 bases between. The CDR3 DNA sequence: TGTGCCAGCAGCCCCGGGACTGGCACCGAAAAACTGTTTTTT. Translating gives CASSPGTGTEKLFF.

This chain uses TRBV4-1 with TRBJ2-2; a weak D match, TRBD2 (6 bases). This CDR3 contains 15 residues. V lost 6 bases and J 6 bases, leaving 17 bases between the germline ends. The germline CDR1 and CDR2 sequences are MGHRA and YSYEKL. The CDR3: CASRPAGGIPGELFF. Written as DNA, the CDR3 is TGCGCCAGCAGACCCGCAGGAGGGATCCCCGGGGAGCTGTTTTTT.

This clone was seen a handful of times. CDR3 DNA sequence: TGTGCCAGCAGTGAACGACGGGATAGCTATGGCTACACCTTC. This encodes CASSERRDSYGYTF. The chain is built from TRBV6-1 and TRBJ1-2, with D unclear. V lost 2 bases to trimming and J lost 4 bases, with 11 bases between them. From germline, CDR1 is MNHNS and CDR2 SASEGT. The CDR3 runs to 14 residues.

The chain joins TRBV10-2 to TRBJ2-1; the match to TRBD1 covers 12 bases. V shed 2 bases, J shed 4 bases, and the junction held 12 bases outside the gene matches. CDR3 size: 19 residues. Germline V gives CDR1 WSHSY, CDR2 SAAADI. The chain's CDR3 is CASSEAGQGASSSYNEQFF. The CDR3 coding sequence is TGCGCCAGCAGTGAGGCGGGACAGGGGGCTTCTAGCAGTTACAATGAGCAGTTCTTC.

This chain uses TRBV3-1 (or the pseudogene TRBV3-2) with TRBJ1-6; unclear D gene. The CDR3 sequence is 16 residues long. V gave up 2 bases and J gave up 0 bases, with 8 bases separating them. Germline V gives CDR1 LGHDT, CDR2 YNNKEL (reference sequence). CDR3 nucleotide sequence: TGTGCCAGCAGCCAACTGGGGAGCTCCTATAATTCACCCCTCCACTTT. It is translated as CASSQLGSSYNSPLHF.

The genes are TRBV5-1 and TRBJ2-1; D gene unclear. Germline CDR1 reads SGHRS; CDR2 reads YFSETQ. The CDR3 covers 15 residues. Trimming removed 0 bases from V and 2 bases from J, with 9 bases in between. The CDR3 spells CASSLAEATYNEQFF. The DNA of the CDR3 is TGCGCCAGCAGCTTGGCCGAGGCAACCTACAATGAGCAGTTCTTC.